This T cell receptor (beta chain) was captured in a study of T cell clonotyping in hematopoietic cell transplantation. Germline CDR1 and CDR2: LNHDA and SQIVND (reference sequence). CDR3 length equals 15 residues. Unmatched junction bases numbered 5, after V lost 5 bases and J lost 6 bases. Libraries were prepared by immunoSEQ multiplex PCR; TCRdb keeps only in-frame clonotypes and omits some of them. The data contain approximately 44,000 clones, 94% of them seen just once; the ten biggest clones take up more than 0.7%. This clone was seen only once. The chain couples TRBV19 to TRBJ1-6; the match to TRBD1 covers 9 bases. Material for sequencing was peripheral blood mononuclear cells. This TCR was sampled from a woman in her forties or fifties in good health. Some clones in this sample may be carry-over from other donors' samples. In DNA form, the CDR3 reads TGTGCCAGTAGTCTGAGGACAGGGGTTAATTCACCCCTCCACTTT. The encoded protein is CASSLRTGVNSPLHF.